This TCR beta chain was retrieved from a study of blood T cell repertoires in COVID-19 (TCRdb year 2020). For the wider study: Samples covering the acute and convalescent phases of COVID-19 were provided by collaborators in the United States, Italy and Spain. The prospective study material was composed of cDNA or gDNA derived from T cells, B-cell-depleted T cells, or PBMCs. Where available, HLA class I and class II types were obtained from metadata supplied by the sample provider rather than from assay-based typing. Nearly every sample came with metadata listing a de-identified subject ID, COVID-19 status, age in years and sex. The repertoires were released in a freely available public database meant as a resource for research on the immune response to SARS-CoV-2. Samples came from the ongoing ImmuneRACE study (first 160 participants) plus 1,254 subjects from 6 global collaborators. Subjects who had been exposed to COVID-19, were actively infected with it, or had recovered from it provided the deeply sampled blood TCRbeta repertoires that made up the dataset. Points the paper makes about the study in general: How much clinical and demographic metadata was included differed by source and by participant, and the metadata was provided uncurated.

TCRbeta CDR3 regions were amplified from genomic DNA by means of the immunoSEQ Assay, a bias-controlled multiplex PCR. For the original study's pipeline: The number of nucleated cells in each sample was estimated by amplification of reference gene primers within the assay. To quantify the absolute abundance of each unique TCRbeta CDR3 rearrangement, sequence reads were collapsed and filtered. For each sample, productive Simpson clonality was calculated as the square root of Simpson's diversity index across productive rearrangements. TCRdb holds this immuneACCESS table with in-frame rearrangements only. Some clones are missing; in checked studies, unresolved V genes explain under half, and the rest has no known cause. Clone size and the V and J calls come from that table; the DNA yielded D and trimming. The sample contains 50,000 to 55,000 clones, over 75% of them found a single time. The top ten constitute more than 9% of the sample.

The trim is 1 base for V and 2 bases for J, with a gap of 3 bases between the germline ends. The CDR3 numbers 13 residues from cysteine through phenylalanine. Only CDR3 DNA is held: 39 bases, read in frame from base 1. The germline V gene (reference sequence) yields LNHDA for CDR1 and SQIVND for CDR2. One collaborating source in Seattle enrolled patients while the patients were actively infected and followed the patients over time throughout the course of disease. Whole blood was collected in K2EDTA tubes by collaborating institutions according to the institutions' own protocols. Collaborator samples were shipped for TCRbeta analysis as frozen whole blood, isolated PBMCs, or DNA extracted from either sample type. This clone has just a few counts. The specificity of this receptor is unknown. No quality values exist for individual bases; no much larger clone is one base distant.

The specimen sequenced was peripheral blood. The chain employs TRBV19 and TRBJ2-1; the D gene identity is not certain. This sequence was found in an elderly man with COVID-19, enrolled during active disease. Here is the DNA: TGTGCCAGTAGTATAGCAACCTACAATGAGCAGTTCTTC. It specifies CASSIATYNEQFF. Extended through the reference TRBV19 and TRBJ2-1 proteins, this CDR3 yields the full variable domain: DGGITQSPKYLFRKEGQNVTLSCEQNLNHDAMYWYRQDPGQGLRLIYYSQIVNDFQKGDIAEGYSVSREKKESFPLTVTSAQKNPTAFYLCASSIATYNEQFFGPGTRLTVL.